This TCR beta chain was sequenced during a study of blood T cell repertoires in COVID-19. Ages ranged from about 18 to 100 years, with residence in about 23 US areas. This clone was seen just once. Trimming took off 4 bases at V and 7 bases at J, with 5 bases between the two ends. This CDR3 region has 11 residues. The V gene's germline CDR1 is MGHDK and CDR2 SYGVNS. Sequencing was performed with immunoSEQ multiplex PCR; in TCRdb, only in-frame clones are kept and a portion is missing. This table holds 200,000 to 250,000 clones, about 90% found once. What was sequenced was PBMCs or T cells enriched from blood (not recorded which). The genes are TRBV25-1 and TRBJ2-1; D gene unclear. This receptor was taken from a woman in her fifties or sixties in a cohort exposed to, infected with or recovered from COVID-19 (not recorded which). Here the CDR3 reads CASSVGNEQFF. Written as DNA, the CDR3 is TGTGCCAGCAGTGTCGGGAATGAGCAGTTCTTC.